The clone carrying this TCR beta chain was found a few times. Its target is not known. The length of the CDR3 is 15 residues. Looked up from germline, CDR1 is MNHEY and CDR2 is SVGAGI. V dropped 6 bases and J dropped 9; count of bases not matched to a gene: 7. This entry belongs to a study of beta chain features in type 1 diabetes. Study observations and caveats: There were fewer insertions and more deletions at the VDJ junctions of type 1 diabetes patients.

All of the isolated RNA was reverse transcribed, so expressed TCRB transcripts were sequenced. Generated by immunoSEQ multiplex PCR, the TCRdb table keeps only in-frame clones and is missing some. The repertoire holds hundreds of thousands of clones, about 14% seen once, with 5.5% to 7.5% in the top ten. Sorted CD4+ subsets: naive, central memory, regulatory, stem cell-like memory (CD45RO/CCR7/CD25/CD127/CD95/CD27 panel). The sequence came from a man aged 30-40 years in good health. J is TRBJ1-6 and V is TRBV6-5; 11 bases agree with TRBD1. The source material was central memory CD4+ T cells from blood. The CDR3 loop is CASRQGQGAGSPLHF. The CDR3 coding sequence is TGTGCCAGCAGACAAGGACAGGGGGCGGGTTCACCCCTCCACTTT.